These 15 T cell receptor beta chains came from one sample sequenced in a study of blood T cell repertoires in COVID-19. Method: immunoSEQ multiplex PCR; TCRdb's copy keeps in-frame clones and lacks some. The top ten clones hold 2% to 3% of a sample with about 200,000 clones, 83% of them seen once. Source material: peripheral blood. The receptors come from a woman in her 40s with active or convalescent COVID-19.

The rearrangement links TRBV6-1 to TRBJ1-6; D not certain. V dropped 2 bases and J dropped 1 base, with 9 bases sitting between them. The CDR3 has 16 amino acids. Germline V gives CDR1 MNHNS, CDR2 SASEGT. The CDR3 region is CASSESLQSYNSPLHF. The CDR3 nucleotides are TGTGCCAGCAGTGAAAGTCTACAGTCCTATAATTCACCCCTCCACTTT.

This clone has a handful of counts. This chain links TRBV3-1 (or the pseudogene TRBV3-2) with TRBJ2-5; D not certain. V dropped 2 bases and J dropped 5 bases, with 6 bases sitting between them. This CDR3 has 12 residues. Germline V CDR1 and CDR2: LGHDT, YNNKEL (reference sequence). In DNA form, the CDR3 reads TGTGCCAGCAGCCAACGCGATGAGACCCAGTACTTC. Protein sequence: CASSQRDETQYF.

The CDR3 spells CASPVGGEYNEQFF. CDR3 nucleotide sequence: TGTGCCAGCCCGGTAGGGGGGGAATACAATGAGCAGTTCTTC. The V gene is TRBV19, the J gene TRBJ2-1, with D perhaps matching TRBD2 (7 bases). The CDR3 is 14 residues long. Germline lookup yields CDR1 LNHDA and CDR2 SQIVND (reference sequence). Trimming took 9 bases from V and 4 from J, leaving 16 bases between them.

The chain employs TRBV2 and TRBJ2-5, with 7 bases that match TRBD1. The germline V gene encodes CDR1 SNHLY and CDR2 FYNNEI. The CDR3 is 14 amino acids. Trimming took 6 bases from V and 7 from J; bases not matched to a gene: 11. The CDR3 sequence is CASSDDRVIGTQYF. CDR3 sequence (DNA): TGTGCCAGCAGCGACGACAGGGTGATTGGGACCCAGTACTTC.

The chain joins TRBV5-1 to TRBJ1-2; TRBD1 matches at 7 bases. The ends lost 1 base at V and 0 bases at J; junction bases unmatched: 0. The CDR3 length is 14 residues. The germline V gene has CDR1 SGHRS and CDR2 YFSETQ. Written as DNA, the CDR3 is TGCGCCAGCAGCTTGACAGGGGCTAACTATGGCTACACCTTC. The encoded protein is CASSLTGANYGYTF.

The table lists this clone with a few counts. The V and J genes are TRBV28 and TRBJ2-7; 8 bases are shared with TRBD1. This CDR3 region has 15 residues. With V trimmed by 6 bases and J by 4 bases, 11 bases remained unmatched. The V gene's germline CDR1 is MDHEN and CDR2 SYDVKM. The DNA of the CDR3 is TGTGCCAGCAGCCAAGGGGCAGGGGGCAGATACGAGCAGTACTTC. This gives the protein CASSQGAGGRYEQYF.

The chain carries TRBV2 and TRBJ2-7; D is perhaps TRBD2 (5 bases). The V end was cut by 3 bases, the J end by 0 bases, with 12 bases between. CDR1 and CDR2 (germline): SNHLY, FYNNEI. CDR3 length: 15 residues. The CDR3 protein is CASSDGLASSYEQYF. The CDR3 region has the DNA TGTGCCAGCAGTGACGGACTTGCGAGCTCCTACGAGCAGTACTTC.

The chain joins TRBV24-1 to TRBJ1-5, with 9 bases lining up with TRBD1. The length of the CDR3 is 15 residues. With 2 bases clipped from V and 5 bases from J, the junction kept 3 bases outside the gene matches. The V gene's germline CDR1 is KGHDR and CDR2 SFDVKD. Here the CDR3 DNA reads TGTGCCACCAGTGATTCTACAGGGGGCGATCAGCCCCAGCATTTT. Amino acid sequence: CATSDSTGGDQPQHF.

V usage is TRBV12-5 and J usage is TRBJ1-2; tentative D call: TRBD1 (5 bases). Germline lookup yields CDR1 LGHNT and CDR2 FRNRAP. The CDR3 covers 17 residues. Trimming pared 0 bases from V and 0 bases from J, leaving 14 bases between. The CDR3 bases are TGTGCTAGTGGTTTGGTGGTGGGCAGGGAAGCTAACTATGGCTACACCTTC. Translated: CASGLVVGREANYGYTF. Drawing the rest from reference TRBV12-5 and TRBJ1-2, the complete variable domain is DARVTQTPRHKVTEMGQEVTMRCQPILGHNTVFWYRQTMMQGLELLAYFRNRAPLDDSGMPKDRFSAEMPDATLATLKIQPSEPRDSAVYFCASGLVVGREANYGYTFGSGTRLTVV.

CDR3 residues: CSAHGTNYEAFF. CDR3 nucleotide sequence: TGCAGCGCCCACGGGACAAACTATGAAGCTTTCTTT. This chain links TRBV29-1 with TRBJ1-1; D may be TRBD1 (6 bases). Germline V CDR1 and CDR2: SQVTM, ANQGSEA. The ends were cut back, 7 bases at V and 7 bases at J, with 16 bases in the middle. This CDR3 spans 12 amino acids.

J is TRBJ1-4 and V is TRBV4-2; D perhaps matches TRBD1 (6 bases). CDR1 and CDR2 (germline): LGHNA, YNFKEQ. The CDR3 runs to 17 residues. The V gene lost 0 bases and the J gene lost 5 bases, with 16 bases spanning the gap. For the CDR3, the DNA is TGTGCCAGCAGCCAAGATCCAAACAGGGTGGAGAATGAAAAACTGTTTTTT. This encodes CASSQDPNRVENEKLFF.

The chain links TRBV20-1 to TRBJ2-3; 8 bases match TRBD2. V shed 3 bases and J 7 bases; nucleotides not matched to a gene: 12. The CDR3 is made up of 15 amino acids. Germline V gene sequence: CDR1 DFQATT, CDR2 SNEGSKA (reference sequence). As DNA, the CDR3 is TGCAGTGCTAGTCCGAGCGGGGGCCGGGGGAATACGCAGTATTTT. The encoded protein is CSASPSGGRGNTQYF.

This chain connects TRBV29-1 to TRBJ2-2; the match to TRBD2 covers 13 bases. Germline loops: CDR1 SQVTM, CDR2 ANQGSEA. Trimming cost V 2 bases and J 3 bases; bases outside gene matches: 6. The CDR3 spans 17 residues. The DNA of the CDR3 is TGCAGCGTTGAATCAGGACTAGCGGGGGTTCACACCGGGGAGCTGTTTTTT. Translation: CSVESGLAGVHTGELFF.

The J gene is TRBJ2-3, the V gene TRBV7-2; D is ambiguous. CDR3 length equals 13 residues. Trimming shortened V by 6 bases and J by 6 bases, and 13 bases separated the two germline ends. The V gene's germline CDR1 is SGHTA and CDR2 FQGNSA. The CDR3 spells CASSTDSWDTQYF. Written as DNA, the CDR3 is TGTGCCAGCAGTACAGATTCCTGGGATACGCAGTATTTT.

The V call is TRBV28, the J call TRBJ1-2, with D hard to call. Germline lookup yields CDR1 MDHEN and CDR2 SYDVKM. Trimming shortened V by 11 bases and J by 2 bases, and 18 bases separated the two germline ends. The CDR3 is made up of 14 amino acids. The CDR3 here is CAALGHAPNYGYTF. The CDR3 DNA reads TGTGCCGCCCTAGGTCATGCGCCCAACTATGGCTACACCTTC.